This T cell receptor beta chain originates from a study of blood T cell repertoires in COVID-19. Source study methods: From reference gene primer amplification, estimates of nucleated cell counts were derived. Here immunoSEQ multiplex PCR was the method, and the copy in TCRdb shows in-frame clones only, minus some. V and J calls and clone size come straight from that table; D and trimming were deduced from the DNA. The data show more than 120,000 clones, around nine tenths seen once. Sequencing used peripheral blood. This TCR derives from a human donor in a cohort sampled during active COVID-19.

CDR3 nucleotides: TGTGCCAGCAGCCTCCGGGACAGACTTTACGAGCAGTACTTC. Encoded protein: CASSLRDRLYEQYF. V and J are TRBV3-1 (or the pseudogene TRBV3-2) and TRBJ2-7; 7 bases are shared with TRBD1. Germline V gives CDR1 LGHDT, CDR2 YNNKEL (reference sequence). The CDR3 runs to 14 residues. After removal of 4 bases from V and 4 bases from J, the junction contained 7 bases not matched to a gene.